This T cell receptor beta chain is from a study of graft-versus-host responses after intestinal transplantation. Some clones are missing from TCRdb's copy, which holds only in-frame ones; the method was immunoSEQ multiplex PCR. The sample consists of about 91,000 clones, around 93% of them appearing once. To note about this clone: Its antigen is still unknown.

The receptor comes from a human donor who was the organ donor for an intestinal transplant. The sequences come from unstimulated CD4+ T cells sorted from spleen or lymph node cells, collected before transplant.

CDR3 DNA sequence: TGTGCCAGCTCACCCAGCGGGGGGAGCTCCTACAATGAGCAGTTCTTC. Its protein product is CASSPSGGSSYNEQFF. V and J are TRBV18 and TRBJ2-1, with 9 positions matching TRBD2. Germline lookup yields CDR1 KGHSH and CDR2 LQKENI. CDR3 length equals 16 residues. The J segment lost 0 bases and the V segment lost 3 bases, leaving 3 bases of the junction unmatched. The whole variable domain, remainder taken from reference TRBV18 and TRBJ2-1, is NAGVMQNPRHLVRRRGQEARLRCSPMKGHSHVYWYRQLPEEGLKFMVYLQKENIIDESGMPKERFSAEFPKEGPSILRIQQVVRGDSAAYFCASSPSGGSSYNEQFFGPGTRLTVL.